A selection of T cell receptor beta chains follows, all from one sample in a study of PD-L1 blockade in urothelial cancer. Some clones are missing from TCRdb's copy, which holds only in-frame ones; the method was immunoSEQ multiplex PCR. The sample has about 56,000 clones; 85% are singletons. Sequences were derived from PBMCs, sampled around atezolizumab (anti-PD-L1) treatment. The receptors derive from an older man with urothelial cancer. Both conserved end residues are part of each CDR3. The D gene is left open where the match is weak. A row's size may be missing; if present it is once, few, many or a size class.

cdr3_nt: TGTGCCAGCAGCGTAGGGGGGGGGACCCAAAACATTCAGTACTTC; cdr3_aa: CASSVGGGTQNIQYF; clone_size: .; v_call: TRBV9; j_call: TRBJ2-4; d_call: TRBD2
cdr3_nt: TGTGCCAGCAGCTTCTCCACTAGCCTCAATGAGCAGTTCTTC; cdr3_aa: CASSFSTSLNEQFF; clone_size: .; v_call: TRBV5-6; j_call: TRBJ2-1; d_call: .
cdr3_nt: TGTGCCTGGAGTGGAGGGTGGGGGGTCTATGGCTACACCTTC; cdr3_aa: CAWSGGWGVYGYTF; clone_size: .; v_call: TRBV30; j_call: TRBJ1-2; d_call: .
cdr3_nt: TGTGCCAGCAGCCCACTAGCGCTCTCCTACAATGAGCAGTTCTTC; cdr3_aa: CASSPLALSYNEQFF; clone_size: .; v_call: TRBV7-2; j_call: TRBJ2-1; d_call: TRBD2
cdr3_nt: TGTGCCAGCAGCATGGGGACCGGGACTAGTAGAATCAATGAGCAGTTCTTC; cdr3_aa: CASSMGTGTSRINEQFF; clone_size: .; v_call: TRBV21-1; j_call: TRBJ2-1; d_call: .
cdr3_nt: TGTGCCAGCGTGGGCGGGAGAGGCTACGAGCAGTACTTC; cdr3_aa: CASVGGRGYEQYF; clone_size: .; v_call: TRBV6-6; j_call: TRBJ2-7; d_call: TRBD2
cdr3_nt: TGTGCCAGCTCGCCCGGGACAGGGGGAAGCAATCAGCCCCAGCATTTT; cdr3_aa: CASSPGTGGSNQPQHF; clone_size: .; v_call: TRBV18; j_call: TRBJ1-5; d_call: TRBD1
cdr3_nt: TGCGCCAGCAGCCCGGACAGCTCCTACAATGAGCAGTTCTTC; cdr3_aa: CASSPDSSYNEQFF; clone_size: .; v_call: TRBV5-1; j_call: TRBJ2-1; d_call: .
cdr3_nt: TGCGCCAGCAGCCAAAGGATAGGGACAGGGGCCTACGAGCAGTACTTC; cdr3_aa: CASSQRIGTGAYEQYF; clone_size: .; v_call: TRBV4-1; j_call: TRBJ2-7; d_call: TRBD1
cdr3_nt: TGTGCCAGTAGTATCGCCAGGGGGAGAGGCGCTGAAGCTTTCTTT; cdr3_aa: CASSIARGRGAEAFF; clone_size: .; v_call: TRBV19; j_call: TRBJ1-1; d_call: TRBD1
cdr3_nt: TGTGCCATCAGTTTTGGGTTGGGCTCTGGGGAGACCCAGTACTTC; cdr3_aa: CAISFGLGSGETQYF; clone_size: .; v_call: TRBV10-3; j_call: TRBJ2-5; d_call: .
cdr3_nt: TGTGCCAGCAGCCATCGGGACTCCCCGGGACTAGCGGGAGGGCCCCACGAGCAGTACTTC; cdr3_aa: CASSHRDSPGLAGGPHEQYF; clone_size: .; v_call: TRBV16; j_call: TRBJ2-7; d_call: TRBD2
cdr3_nt: TGCGCCAGCAGCCAAGATCCAACTAGCGCAGATACGCAGTATTTT; cdr3_aa: CASSQDPTSADTQYF; clone_size: .; v_call: TRBV4-1; j_call: TRBJ2-3; d_call: TRBD2
cdr3_nt: TGTGCCAGCAGCTTAAATGAGGCTAACGAGCAGTACTTC; cdr3_aa: CASSLNEANEQYF; clone_size: few; v_call: TRBV11-3; j_call: TRBJ2-7; d_call: .
cdr3_nt: TGTGCCGGGGGCCTCGGGGAGCTGTTTTTT; cdr3_aa: CAGGLGELFF; clone_size: .; v_call: TRBV7-9; j_call: TRBJ2-2; d_call: .
cdr3_nt: TGTGCCAGCAGTTCCTGGACTAGCGGGGGGGCGGGCACCGGGGAGCTGTTTTTT; cdr3_aa: CASSSWTSGGAGTGELFF; clone_size: .; v_call: TRBV27; j_call: TRBJ2-2; d_call: TRBD2
cdr3_nt: TGTGCCAGCAGCTGGACTAGTGGGGCCTACGAGCAGTACTTC; cdr3_aa: CASSWTSGAYEQYF; clone_size: .; v_call: TRBV7-8; j_call: TRBJ2-7; d_call: TRBD2
cdr3_nt: TGTGCCAGCAGCGTCAGGGGGAGTCTGGAGCAGTACTTC; cdr3_aa: CASSVRGSLEQYF; clone_size: few; v_call: TRBV5-4; j_call: TRBJ2-7; d_call: TRBD1
cdr3_nt: TGTGCCAGCACCGCGGTCCAGGGAAACACCATATATTTT; cdr3_aa: CASTAVQGNTIYF; clone_size: .; v_call: TRBV7-9; j_call: TRBJ1-3; d_call: .
cdr3_nt: TGCGCCAGCAGCCACCCCGTCCGTGCCAGCTTTCTAGCGGGAGTCTCATACGAGCAGTACTTC; cdr3_aa: CASSHPVRASFLAGVSYEQYF; clone_size: .; v_call: TRBV23-1; j_call: TRBJ2-7; d_call: TRBD2
cdr3_nt: TGTGCCAGCAGCTTACCGGAACTAGTCACAGATACGCAGTATTTT; cdr3_aa: CASSLPELVTDTQYF; clone_size: once; v_call: TRBV7-9; j_call: TRBJ2-3; d_call: .
cdr3_nt: TGTGCCAGTAGTCAACCAGGGGGGAGAGCTTTCTTT; cdr3_aa: CASSQPGGRAFF; clone_size: .; v_call: TRBV19; j_call: TRBJ1-1; d_call: TRBD1
cdr3_nt: TGTGCCAGCAGCACATTTCCCTCCAGCACAGATACGCAGTATTTT; cdr3_aa: CASSTFPSSTDTQYF; clone_size: .; v_call: TRBV7-2; j_call: TRBJ2-3; d_call: .
cdr3_nt: TGTGCCAGCAGATCAGGGGCGACTAATGAAAAACTGTTTTTT; cdr3_aa: CASRSGATNEKLFF; clone_size: .; v_call: TRBV27; j_call: TRBJ1-4; d_call: .
cdr3_nt: TGTGCCAGCAGCGGACTAGCAAGAGAGCAGTTCTTC; cdr3_aa: CASSGLAREQFF; clone_size: .; v_call: TRBV6-6; j_call: TRBJ2-1; d_call: TRBD2
cdr3_nt: TGTGCCAGCAGTGACAGGGTTGAGCACAGATACGCGTATTTT; cdr3_aa: CASSDRVEHRYAYF; clone_size: .; v_call: TRBV6-6; j_call: TRBJ2-3; d_call: TRBD1
cdr3_nt: TGCGCCAGCAGCCCCGGGACAGAGACATACAATGAGCAGTTCTTC; cdr3_aa: CASSPGTETYNEQFF; clone_size: .; v_call: TRBV4-1; j_call: TRBJ2-1; d_call: TRBD1
cdr3_nt: TGTGCCAGCAGTGCCCAGAGGGCCAGAGCCTACGAGCAGTACTTC; cdr3_aa: CASSAQRARAYEQYF; clone_size: .; v_call: TRBV2; j_call: TRBJ2-7; d_call: .
cdr3_nt: TGTGCCAGCTCACCACTAAGCGGGAGATCCTACAATGAGCAGTTCTTC; cdr3_aa: CASSPLSGRSYNEQFF; clone_size: .; v_call: TRBV18; j_call: TRBJ2-1; d_call: TRBD2
cdr3_nt: TGTGCCAGCAGCAGACTGCCTCCTAGGTTGGGCGAGCAGTACTTC; cdr3_aa: CASSRLPPRLGEQYF; clone_size: once; v_call: TRBV7-2; j_call: TRBJ2-7; d_call: .
cdr3_nt: TGTGCCAGCAGCCTCGCCGGGTCTAGCGGGCCCACCTACAATGAGCAGTTCTTC; cdr3_aa: CASSLAGSSGPTYNEQFF; clone_size: once; v_call: TRBV7-8; j_call: TRBJ2-1; d_call: TRBD2
cdr3_nt: TGTGCCAGCAGTTACTCTGAGTATGAGCAGTTCTTC; cdr3_aa: CASSYSEYEQFF; clone_size: few; v_call: TRBV6-6; j_call: TRBJ2-1; d_call: .
cdr3_nt: TGTGCCAGCAGCCTTACCGACTTGATCCAAGAGACCCAGTACTTC; cdr3_aa: CASSLTDLIQETQYF; clone_size: .; v_call: TRBV7-9; j_call: TRBJ2-5; d_call: .
cdr3_nt: TGTGCCAGCAGTGGCGGGGACCTCTCTGGAAACACCATATATTTT; cdr3_aa: CASSGGDLSGNTIYF; clone_size: .; v_call: TRBV6-6; j_call: TRBJ1-3; d_call: .
cdr3_nt: TGTGCCAGCAGTCCTGATCCACTAGCGGGATTGCTCTACAATGAGCAGTTCTTC; cdr3_aa: CASSPDPLAGLLYNEQFF; clone_size: .; v_call: TRBV27; j_call: TRBJ2-1; d_call: TRBD2
cdr3_nt: TGTGCCAGCAGCCAAGACTGGCAGGGCAGGTCACCCCTCCACTTT; cdr3_aa: CASSQDWQGRSPLHF; clone_size: once; v_call: TRBV14; j_call: TRBJ1-6; d_call: .
cdr3_nt: TGCGCCAGCAGCCAAGGATTAGGGGGCGGTATGAACACTGAAGCTTTCTTT; cdr3_aa: CASSQGLGGGMNTEAFF; clone_size: few; v_call: TRBV4-1; j_call: TRBJ1-1; d_call: TRBD1
cdr3_nt: TGCGCCAGCAGCCTTAGCGGGGGGACCTACAATGAGCAGTTCTTC; cdr3_aa: CASSLSGGTYNEQFF; clone_size: .; v_call: TRBV5-1; j_call: TRBJ2-1; d_call: TRBD2
cdr3_nt: TGTGCCAGTAGTATCTCCTTAAACACTGAAGCTTTCTTT; cdr3_aa: CASSISLNTEAFF; clone_size: .; v_call: TRBV19; j_call: TRBJ1-1; d_call: .